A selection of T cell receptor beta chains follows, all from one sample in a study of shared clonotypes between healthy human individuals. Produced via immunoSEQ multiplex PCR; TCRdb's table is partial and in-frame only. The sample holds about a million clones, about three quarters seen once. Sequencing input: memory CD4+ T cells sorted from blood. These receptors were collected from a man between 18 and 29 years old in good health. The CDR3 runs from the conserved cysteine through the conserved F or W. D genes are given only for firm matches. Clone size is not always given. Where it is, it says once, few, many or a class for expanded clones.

CDR3nt: TGCGCCAGCAGTTCAAGCGGAACCTACGAGCAGTACTTC; CDR3aa: CASSSSGTYEQYF; abundance: -; d_gene: -; v_gene: TRBV10-1; j_gene: TRBJ2-7
CDR3nt: TGTGCCAGCAGTACGCTTAATGAGCAGTTCTTC; CDR3aa: CASSTLNEQFF; abundance: -; d_gene: -; v_gene: TRBV2; j_gene: TRBJ2-1
CDR3nt: TGTGCCAGCAGTTACAACCAGGGGAAGGGGACAGATACGCAGTATTTT; CDR3aa: CASSYNQGKGTDTQYF; abundance: -; d_gene: -; v_gene: TRBV6-6; j_gene: TRBJ2-3
CDR3nt: TGCGCCAGCAGCCCCGGCTCAAACACCGGGGAGCTGTTTTTT; CDR3aa: CASSPGSNTGELFF; abundance: -; d_gene: -; v_gene: TRBV5-1; j_gene: TRBJ2-2
CDR3nt: TGCGCCAGCACCTTGGGGCTAGCGGACACAGATACGCAGTATTTT; CDR3aa: CASTLGLADTDTQYF; abundance: -; d_gene: TRBD2; v_gene: TRBV5-1; j_gene: TRBJ2-3
CDR3nt: TGTGCCAGCAGCCGCCCCCCCAGTACTAGCGGGGGGGAGACCCAGTACTTC; CDR3aa: CASSRPPSTSGGETQYF; abundance: many; d_gene: TRBD2; v_gene: TRBV5-4; j_gene: TRBJ2-5
CDR3nt: TGTGCCAGCAGCCCCTCTGGGCAGGGGGCGTTTCAGCCCCAGCATTTT; CDR3aa: CASSPSGQGAFQPQHF; abundance: few; d_gene: TRBD1; v_gene: TRBV28; j_gene: TRBJ1-5
CDR3nt: TGTGCCAGCAGTGCCTCGGTAGCGGGGGGGCCAAAAGAGACCCAGTACTTC; CDR3aa: CASSASVAGGPKETQYF; abundance: -; d_gene: TRBD2; v_gene: TRBV6-1; j_gene: TRBJ2-5
CDR3nt: TGCAGCGTTGAACCGCGGGCAACAAATGAGCAGTTCTTC; CDR3aa: CSVEPRATNEQFF; abundance: -; d_gene: -; v_gene: TRBV29-1; j_gene: TRBJ2-1
CDR3nt: TGTGCCAGCAGTTTGGGTAGGGGAACAACTAATGAAAAACTGTTTTTT; CDR3aa: CASSLGRGTTNEKLFF; abundance: -; d_gene: -; v_gene: TRBV28; j_gene: TRBJ1-4
CDR3nt: TGCGCCAGCAGCCAGAGCAGGGGCAGGGATGAGCAGTTCTTC; CDR3aa: CASSQSRGRDEQFF; abundance: -; d_gene: -; v_gene: TRBV4-3; j_gene: TRBJ2-1
CDR3nt: TGTGCCAGCAGCGTAGACGTAGACAGCGAAGCTTTCTTT; CDR3aa: CASSVDVDSEAFF; abundance: -; d_gene: -; v_gene: TRBV9; j_gene: TRBJ1-1
CDR3nt: TGTGCCAGCAGGGCGATAGGGGGCCAAGAGACCCAGTACTTC; CDR3aa: CASRAIGGQETQYF; abundance: -; d_gene: -; v_gene: TRBV5-6; j_gene: TRBJ2-5
CDR3nt: TGTGCCAGCAGTTCCTATGGCAGGGGGCAGGAGCAGTACTTC; CDR3aa: CASSSYGRGQEQYF; abundance: -; d_gene: TRBD1; v_gene: TRBV27; j_gene: TRBJ2-7
CDR3nt: TGTGCCAGCAGTCCCCCGGACCTCGGTAGAGGTACAGATACGCAGTATTTT; CDR3aa: CASSPPDLGRGTDTQYF; abundance: many; d_gene: -; v_gene: TRBV28; j_gene: TRBJ2-3
CDR3nt: TGCGCCAGCAGCCAATCGAGGGGCCCCGTTAATGAAAAACTGTTTTTT; CDR3aa: CASSQSRGPVNEKLFF; abundance: few; d_gene: -; v_gene: TRBV4-1; j_gene: TRBJ1-4
CDR3nt: TGTGCCAGCAGTTCCCAGGGCGGAAACACCATATATTTT; CDR3aa: CASSSQGGNTIYF; abundance: -; d_gene: -; v_gene: TRBV27; j_gene: TRBJ1-3
CDR3nt: TGTGCCAGCAGCTTGTGGTCAGGGACAGGGTCGAGGTATGGCTACACCTTC; CDR3aa: CASSLWSGTGSRYGYTF; abundance: -; d_gene: TRBD1; v_gene: TRBV5-8; j_gene: TRBJ1-2
CDR3nt: TGCAGCGTGGCCCCAGGAGGCGAGCAGTACTTC; CDR3aa: CSVAPGGEQYF; abundance: -; d_gene: -; v_gene: TRBV29-1; j_gene: TRBJ2-7
CDR3nt: TGTGCCAGCAGCTCACGACAGGGAAGCTCCTACGAGCAGTACTTC; CDR3aa: CASSSRQGSSYEQYF; abundance: -; d_gene: TRBD1; v_gene: TRBV2; j_gene: TRBJ2-7
CDR3nt: TGTGCCAGTAGTCCCCATTTAGGGGGCTCTTACTACGAGCAGTACTTC; CDR3aa: CASSPHLGGSYYEQYF; abundance: once; d_gene: TRBD1; v_gene: TRBV19; j_gene: TRBJ2-7
CDR3nt: TGTGCCAGCAACTTAGCGGTCAATGAGCAGTTCTTC; CDR3aa: CASNLAVNEQFF; abundance: -; d_gene: -; v_gene: TRBV2; j_gene: TRBJ2-1
CDR3nt: TGTGCCAGTAGACAGGGAAATGAGCAGTTCTTC; CDR3aa: CASRQGNEQFF; abundance: -; d_gene: TRBD1; v_gene: TRBV2; j_gene: TRBJ2-1
CDR3nt: TGTGCCAGTACCATGGCCATAAATAGCAATCAGCCCCAGCATTTT; CDR3aa: CASTMAINSNQPQHF; abundance: -; d_gene: -; v_gene: TRBV19; j_gene: TRBJ1-5
CDR3nt: TGTGCCAGCAGCTTGCAACAGGGGAGCTCCTACGAGCAGTACTTC; CDR3aa: CASSLQQGSSYEQYF; abundance: -; d_gene: TRBD1; v_gene: TRBV5-4; j_gene: TRBJ2-7
CDR3nt: TGTGCCAGCAGTGGAGGACAATACTCCTACGAGCAGTACTTC; CDR3aa: CASSGGQYSYEQYF; abundance: -; d_gene: -; v_gene: TRBV6-1; j_gene: TRBJ2-7
CDR3nt: TGTGCCAGCTCACCTGGTACGTCAGCAACTAATGAAAAACTGTTTTTT; CDR3aa: CASSPGTSATNEKLFF; abundance: -; d_gene: -; v_gene: TRBV18; j_gene: TRBJ1-4
CDR3nt: TGTGCCAGTTTCGATCGGAAGGCCTCTGGAAACACCATATATTTT; CDR3aa: CASFDRKASGNTIYF; abundance: few; d_gene: -; v_gene: TRBV19; j_gene: TRBJ1-3
CDR3nt: TGTGCCAGCAGCTTAACAGCAGGGTCGGAAGCTTTCTTT; CDR3aa: CASSLTAGSEAFF; abundance: -; d_gene: -; v_gene: TRBV7-3; j_gene: TRBJ1-1
CDR3nt: TGTGCCAGCAGTTTAAGGCCCGGAGCGGTGACTAATTCACCCCTCCACTTT; CDR3aa: CASSLRPGAVTNSPLHF; abundance: once; d_gene: -; v_gene: TRBV27; j_gene: TRBJ1-6